This note documents a single TCR beta chain sequence. The data are from a study of Ad26.COV2.S vaccination and SARS-CoV-2 variants. Overall study context: The donor was enrolled in the Ad26.COV2.S arm of the COV1001 trial. Recipients of Ad26.COV2.S got it intramuscularly, once or twice 56 days apart.

Clones were sequenced by immunoSEQ multiplex PCR, and TCRdb holds only the in-frame ones, with some missing. The data contain approximately 480,000 clones, around 90% of them singletons. The treatment here: some 20 received Ad26.COV2.S at low or high dose, single or two shots; 5 received placebo; per-sample allocation not given. Material that was analyzed had been drawn on day 63 after the first vaccine or placebo injection. Within Boston, the person who donated was an adult of 18-55 years. Looked up from germline, CDR1 is GTSNPN and CDR2 is SVGIG (reference sequence). The CDR3 has 14 residues. Trimming pared 2 bases from V and 11 bases from J, leaving 19 bases between.

Material: peripheral blood, obtained in a trial of Ad26.COV2.S vaccine versus placebo. This clonotype was obtained from a person aged 18-60 years who received the Ad26.COV2.S COVID-19 vaccine or a placebo. The rearrangement joins TRBV30 to TRBJ1-5, with D unresolved. Here the CDR3 reads CAWSIGRSGVAQHF. The CDR3 DNA is TGTGCCTGGAGTATAGGGAGAAGTGGTGTAGCCCAGCATTTT. The full variable domain, in which reference TRBV30 and TRBJ1-5 provide the parts outside the CDR3, is SQTIHQWPATLVQPVGSPLSLECTVEGTSNPNLYWYRQAAGRGLQLLFYSVGIGQISSEVPQNLSASRPQDRQFILSSKKLLLSDSGFYLCAWSIGRSGVAQHFGDGTRLSIL.